Below, 17 T cell receptor beta chains from the same sample are listed, as sequenced in a study of a mutant IDH1 vaccine in newly diagnosed glioma. Sequencing used immunoSEQ multiplex PCR; TCRdb keeps in-frame clones, though not all of them. The sample lists some 54,000 clones; about 91% were seen once. These receptors have no identified antigens. Time point: week 11, during vaccination. Topical imiquimod accompanied each vaccine dose, which consisted of 300 ug of mutant IDH1 20-mer peptide. The starting material was PBMCs, obtained from a glioma patient whose treatment included an IDH1 peptide vaccine. The receptors derive from a middle-aged man with glioma.

J is TRBJ1-5 and V is TRBV28; possible D gene TRBD1, 5 bases. The CDR3 spans 15 residues. CDR1 and CDR2 (germline): MDHEN, SYDVKM. Between the trimmed V and J ends, which lost 2 bases and 3 bases, there was a span of 11 bases. The CDR3 nucleotides are TGTGCCAGCAGTTTAATGGGGGTCAACAATCAGCCCCAGCATTTT. Protein: CASSLMGVNNQPQHF. Full variable domain (outside the CDR3, taken from reference TRBV28 and TRBJ1-5): DVKVTQSSRYLVKRTGEKVFLECVQDMDHENMFWYRQDPGLGLRLIYFSYDVKMKEKGDIPEGYSVSREKKERFSLILESASTNQTSMYLCASSLMGVNNQPQHFGDGTRLSIL.

The V gene is TRBV7-2, the J gene TRBJ1-1; the D gene is possibly TRBD1 (6 bases). The ends were cut back, 4 bases at V and 0 bases at J, with 12 bases in the middle. The CDR3 has 15 residues. CDR1 and CDR2 (germline): SGHTA, FQGNSA. CDR3 region: CASSSRQDMNTEAFF. The CDR3 DNA sequence: TGTGCCAGCAGCTCCCGACAGGACATGAACACTGAAGCTTTCTTT. Variable domain in full (rest from reference TRBV7-2 and TRBJ1-1): GAGVSQSPSNKVTEKGKDVELRCDPISGHTALYWYRQSLGQGLEFLIYFQGNSAPDKSGLPSDRFSAERTGGSVSTLTIQRTQQEDSAVYLCASSSRQDMNTEAFFGQGTRLTVV.

This chain connects TRBV5-1 to TRBJ2-3, with D possibly being TRBD1 (6 bases). The CDR3 is 15 amino acids. CDR1 is SGHRS and CDR2 is YFSETQ in the germline V gene. The V end lost 4 bases, the J end lost 0 bases, and 12 bases lay between the germline ends. The CDR3, as DNA: TGCGCCAGCAGCATTGACAGGACTAGCACAGATACGCAGTATTTT. Translating it yields CASSIDRTSTDTQYF.

The chain couples TRBV11-2 to TRBJ2-5; 10 nucleotides match TRBD1. This CDR3 region has 14 residues. Germline V gives CDR1 SGHAT, CDR2 FQNNGV. The ends lost 4 bases at V and 5 bases at J; junction bases unmatched: 4. CDR3 loop: CASSWRTGGETQYF. Written as DNA, the CDR3 is TGTGCCAGCAGCTGGCGGACAGGGGGTGAGACCCAGTACTTC.

The chain has TRBV7-2 and TRBJ1-6, with TRBD1 matching 7 bases. CDR3 length: 16 amino acids. V shed 5 bases, J shed 0 bases, and the junction held 4 bases outside the gene matches. CDR1 is SGHTA, CDR2 FQGNSA, per germline. The CDR3 spells CASSQDRSSYNSPLHF. CDR3 DNA: TGTGCCAGCAGCCAGGACAGGAGCTCCTATAATTCACCCCTCCACTTT.

V usage is TRBV6-1 and J usage is TRBJ1-4, with TRBD1 identical over 9 bases. This CDR3 is built from 14 residues. Losses at the gene ends were 4 bases for V and 8 bases for J; bases not matched to a gene: 5. Germline assignment: CDR1 MNHNS and CDR2 SASEGT. CDR3 loop: CASSALDRGEKLFF. The CDR3 DNA reads TGTGCCAGCAGTGCGCTGGACAGGGGAGAAAAACTGTTTTTT.

The genes are TRBV4-3 and TRBJ1-5, with a possible D match to TRBD1 (6 bases). Trimming left V 3 bases short and J 4 bases short, with 13 bases between. This CDR3 spans 15 amino acids. The germline gives CDR1 LGHNA, CDR2 YSLEER. The CDR3 spells CASSQGGGENQPQHF. The CDR3 nucleotides are TGCGCCAGCAGCCAGGGGGGGGGCGAGAATCAGCCCCAGCATTTT.

V is TRBV13 and J is TRBJ1-2; perhaps TRBD1 as D (5 bases). V was cut by 3 bases and J by 7 bases, with 6 bases left in between. In germline, CDR1 is PRHDT, CDR2 FYEKMQ (reference sequence). There are 11 residues in the CDR3. The CDR3 DNA reads TGTGCCAGCAGCTTGGGGGGTGGCTACACCTTC. Amino acid sequence: CASSLGGGYTF.

The chain links TRBV14 to TRBJ1-2, with D possibly being TRBD1 (6 bases). Per germline, CDR1 SGHDN and CDR2 FVKESK. V was pared by 0 bases and J by 6 bases, with 11 bases between. The CDR3 runs 14 residues. CDR3: CASSQERGANGYTF. The CDR3 nucleotides are TGTGCCAGCAGCCAAGAAAGGGGGGCGAATGGCTACACCTTC.

The J gene is TRBJ1-1, the V gene TRBV29-1, with D uncertain. This CDR3 has 11 amino acids. V lost 5 bases to trimming and J lost 7 bases, with 11 bases between them. The germline V gene has CDR1 SQVTM and CDR2 ANQGSEA. The CDR3 nucleotides read TGCAGCGTTAGGGCCAGCAATGAAGCTTTCTTT. As protein: CSVRASNEAFF.

V usage is TRBV4-2 and J usage is TRBJ2-7; 8 positions agree with TRBD1. The CDR3 contains 16 residues. The V and J ends lost 0 bases and 3 bases, in that order; junction bases with no gene match: 7. Per the germline V gene, CDR1 is LGHNA and CDR2 is YNFKEQ. The CDR3 reads CASSQDWTGTNYEQYF. CDR3 in DNA: TGTGCCAGCAGCCAAGATTGGACAGGGACGAACTACGAGCAGTACTTC.

The chain joins TRBV9 to TRBJ1-2; D is undetermined. V was clipped by 0 bases and J by 8 bases, with 23 bases between them. Germline CDR1 SGDLS, CDR2 YYNGEE. This CDR3 contains 17 residues. The CDR3 protein is CASSVERGGRSRGGYTF. The CDR3 nucleotides read TGTGCCAGCAGCGTAGAAAGAGGAGGACGGAGCCGAGGGGGCTACACCTTC.

This chain connects TRBV4-1 to TRBJ2-1; D may be TRBD1 or TRBD2 (5 bases each). This CDR3 comprises 16 residues. Trimming cost V 0 bases and J 0 bases, with 9 bases left between them. The germline CDR1 and CDR2 sequences are MGHRA and YSYEKL. CDR3 in amino acids: CASSQDEGSSYNEQFF. DNA for the CDR3: TGCGCCAGCAGCCAAGATGAGGGGAGCTCCTACAATGAGCAGTTCTTC.

This clone was seen a few times. The chain joins TRBV11-3 to TRBJ2-1; D ambiguous. CDR3 length equals 12 residues. The V and J ends lost 2 bases and 12 bases respectively, with 11 bases between them. The germline V gene has CDR1 SGHNT and CDR2 YENEEA. CDR3 sequence reads: CASSLYAGRQFF. CDR3 nucleotide sequence: TGTGCCAGCAGCTTATATGCAGGAAGGCAGTTCTTC.

The chain recombines TRBV9 with TRBJ2-2, with D tentatively TRBD1 or TRBD2 (5 bases each). Germline V CDR1 and CDR2: SGDLS, YYNGEE. The CDR3 covers 14 residues. With 6 bases removed from V and 3 bases from J, the gap between germline ends came to 12 bases. CDR3 DNA: TGTGCCAGCAAACCGGGACCAGACACCGGGGAGCTGTTTTTT. Its translation: CASKPGPDTGELFF.

The chain links TRBV5-6 to TRBJ2-2; D gene uncertain. There are 14 residues in the CDR3. The V and J ends lost 3 bases and 7 bases respectively, with 13 bases between them. The germline V gene has CDR1 SGHDT and CDR2 YYEEEE. The CDR3 nucleotides read TGTGCCAGCAGCTACCGAGACGGCTACGGGGAGCTGTTTTTT. It yields the protein CASSYRDGYGELFF.

This clone was detected once. J is TRBJ1-1 and V is TRBV5-1; D not certain. The CDR3 has 16 residues. Germline CDR1 and CDR2: SGHRS and YFSETQ. V was pared by 2 bases and J by 0 bases, with 14 bases between. The CDR3 DNA sequence: TGCGCCAGCAGCTTTCGGGTAGGGAGCATGAACACTGAAGCTTTCTTT. Amino acid sequence: CASSFRVGSMNTEAFF.